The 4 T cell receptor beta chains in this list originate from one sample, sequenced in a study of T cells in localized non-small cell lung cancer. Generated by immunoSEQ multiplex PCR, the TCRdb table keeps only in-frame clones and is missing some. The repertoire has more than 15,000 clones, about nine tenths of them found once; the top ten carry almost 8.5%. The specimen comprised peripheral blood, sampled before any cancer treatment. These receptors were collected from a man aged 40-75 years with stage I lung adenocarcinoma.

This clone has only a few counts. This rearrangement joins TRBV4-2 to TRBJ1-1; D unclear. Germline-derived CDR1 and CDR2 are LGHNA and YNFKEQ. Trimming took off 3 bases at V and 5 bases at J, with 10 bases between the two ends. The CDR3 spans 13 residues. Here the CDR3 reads CASSHPDGTEAFF. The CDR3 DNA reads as TGTGCCAGCAGCCACCCGGACGGTACTGAAGCTTTCTTT.

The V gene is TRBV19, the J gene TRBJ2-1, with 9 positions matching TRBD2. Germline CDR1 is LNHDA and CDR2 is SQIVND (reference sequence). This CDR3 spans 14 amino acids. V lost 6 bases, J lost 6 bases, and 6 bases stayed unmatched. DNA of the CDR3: TGTGCCAGTAGGGGACGCGGGGGGGCCAATGAGCAGTTCTTC. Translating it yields CASRGRGGANEQFF.

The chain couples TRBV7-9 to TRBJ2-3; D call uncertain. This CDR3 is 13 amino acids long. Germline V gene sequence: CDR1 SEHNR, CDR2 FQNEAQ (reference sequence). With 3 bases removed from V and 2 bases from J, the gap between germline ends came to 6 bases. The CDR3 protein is CASSLENTDTQYF. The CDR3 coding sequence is TGTGCCAGCAGCTTGGAGAACACAGATACGCAGTATTTT. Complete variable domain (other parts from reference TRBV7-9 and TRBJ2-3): DTGVSQNPRHKITKRGQNVTFRCDPISEHNRLYWYRQTLGQGPEFLTYFQNEAQLEKSRLLSDRFSAERPKGSFSTLEIQRTEQGDSAMYLCASSLENTDTQYFGPGTRLTVL.

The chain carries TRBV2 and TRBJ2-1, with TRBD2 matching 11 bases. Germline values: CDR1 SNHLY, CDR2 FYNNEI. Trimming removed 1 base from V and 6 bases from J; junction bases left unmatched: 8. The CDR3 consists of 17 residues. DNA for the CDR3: TGTGCCAGCAGTGAAGAAAGGGGACTAGCGGAGAGCAATGAGCAGTTCTTC. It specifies CASSEERGLAESNEQFF.